This T cell receptor beta chain was recovered during a study of blood T cell repertoires in COVID-19. At the level of the study: Samples representing acute and convalescent COVID-19 were sourced from the United States, Italy and Spain.

Libraries were prepared by immunoSEQ multiplex PCR; TCRdb keeps only in-frame clonotypes and omits some of them. The sample lists a few hundred thousand clones, about 85% occurring once. The CDR3 length is 14 residues. CDR1 is LNHDA, CDR2 SQIVND, per germline (reference sequence). V lost 7 bases to trimming and J lost 6 bases, with 15 bases between them. This chain links TRBV19 with TRBJ2-2; tentative D call: TRBD1 (6 bases). The sequenced sample was PBMCs or T cells enriched from blood (not recorded which). This clonotype originated in a man between 35 and 55 years old who had recovered from COVID-19. CDR3 bases: TGTGCCAGTACCAGTACAGGGTCTGCCGGGGAGCTGTTTTTT. Encoded protein: CASTSTGSAGELFF.